The clone carrying this TCR beta chain was detected many times. As yet, its antigen is unknown. The record originates from a study of metastatic and nonmetastatic thyroid tumors. Study-wide points: Benign nodules were reported to have significantly lower TCR beta diversity than malignant thyroid tumors, in blood and tumor.

Authors' analysis steps: What underpinned the distant-metastasis classifier for papillary thyroid cancer was the set of CDR3 differences across clinicopathological groups. TCRdb re-processed the PCR reads through MiXCR. TCRdb, not the original authors, processed these V and J calls. Here the sample spans about 92,000 clones, 14% to 15% being singletons. All patients reached thyroid surgery having received no treatment beforehand. The sequence was collected from a female donor with papillary thyroid cancer or a benign thyroid nodule (not recorded which). Some clones in this sample may be carry-over from other donors' samples. Sequenced material: blood.

The CDR3 DNA reads as TGTGCCAGCCGATACCGCACTAGCACAGATACGCAGTATTTT. Its protein product is CASRYRTSTDTQYF. This chain joins TRBV6-1 and TRBJ2-3; no clear D gene. The CDR3 covers 14 residues. V was shortened by 8 bases and J by 0 bases, with 12 bases between the two germline ends. Germline values: CDR1 MNHNS, CDR2 SASEGT.